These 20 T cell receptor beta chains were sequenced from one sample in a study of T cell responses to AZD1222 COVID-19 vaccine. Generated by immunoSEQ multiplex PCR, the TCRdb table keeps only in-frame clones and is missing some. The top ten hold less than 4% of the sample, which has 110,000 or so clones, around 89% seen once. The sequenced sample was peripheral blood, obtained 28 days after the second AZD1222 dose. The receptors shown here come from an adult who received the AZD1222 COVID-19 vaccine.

CDR3 sequence: CASTAGTGEAFF. DNA for the CDR3: TGTGCCAGCACTGCCGGGACGGGTGAAGCTTTCTTT. The chain has TRBV3-1 (or the pseudogene TRBV3-2) and TRBJ1-1; tentatively, D is TRBD1 (5 bases). The CDR3 runs 12 residues. V lost 7 bases to trimming and J lost 7 bases, with 13 bases between them. Per germline, CDR1 LGHDT and CDR2 YNNKEL (reference sequence).

Here the CDR3 DNA reads TGCAGTGCTAGTCTTAGCGCGGTGGGTGAGCAGTTCTTC. It specifies CSASLSAVGEQFF. The V gene is TRBV20-1, the J gene TRBJ2-1, with D perhaps TRBD2 (5 bases). Germline V gene data show CDR1 as DFQATT and CDR2 as SNEGSKA (reference sequence). The CDR3 has 13 residues. V was clipped by 3 bases and J by 9 bases, with 15 bases between them.

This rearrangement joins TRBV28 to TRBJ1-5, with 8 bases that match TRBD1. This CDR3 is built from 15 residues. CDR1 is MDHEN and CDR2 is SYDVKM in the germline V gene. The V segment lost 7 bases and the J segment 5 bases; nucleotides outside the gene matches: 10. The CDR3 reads CASIPGQGSHQPQHF. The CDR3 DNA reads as TGTGCCAGCATCCCCGGACAGGGTAGTCATCAGCCCCAGCATTTT.

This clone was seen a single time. The CDR3 bases are TGTGCCAGCAGCTTGACAAACACAGATACGCAGTATTTT. As protein: CASSLTNTDTQYF. V gene TRBV7-3 combines with J gene TRBJ2-3, with D unresolved. This CDR3 is built from 13 residues. Germline CDR1 is SGHTA and CDR2 is FQGTGA. V lost 3 bases and J 2 bases, leaving 6 bases between the germline ends.

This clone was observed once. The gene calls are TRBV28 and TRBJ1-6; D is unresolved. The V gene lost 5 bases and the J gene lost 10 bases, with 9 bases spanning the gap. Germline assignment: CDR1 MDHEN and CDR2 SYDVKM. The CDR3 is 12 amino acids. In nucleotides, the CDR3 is TGTGCCAGCAGTCCCCCCAACTCACCCCTCCACTTT. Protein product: CASSPPNSPLHF.

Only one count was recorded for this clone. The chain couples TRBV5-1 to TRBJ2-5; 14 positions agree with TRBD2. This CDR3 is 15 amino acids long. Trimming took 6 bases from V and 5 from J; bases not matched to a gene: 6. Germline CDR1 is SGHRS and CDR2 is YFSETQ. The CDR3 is CASTGLAGGRETQYF. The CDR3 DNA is TGCGCCAGCACCGGACTAGCGGGAGGTCGGGAGACCCAGTACTTC.

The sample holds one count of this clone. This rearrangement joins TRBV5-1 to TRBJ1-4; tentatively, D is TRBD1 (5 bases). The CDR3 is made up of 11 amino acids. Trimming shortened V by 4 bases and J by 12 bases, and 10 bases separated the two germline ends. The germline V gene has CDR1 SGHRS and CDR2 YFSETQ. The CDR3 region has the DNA TGCGCCAGCAGCCTCTCGGGGGAACTGTTTTTT. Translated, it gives CASSLSGELFF.

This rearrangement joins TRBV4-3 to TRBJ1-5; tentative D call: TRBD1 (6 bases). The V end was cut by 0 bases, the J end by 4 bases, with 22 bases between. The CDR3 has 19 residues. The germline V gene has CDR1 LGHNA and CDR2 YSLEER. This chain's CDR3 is CASSQDLSAGAGPNQPQHF. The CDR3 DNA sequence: TGCGCCAGCAGCCAAGATCTATCCGCAGGGGCAGGACCGAATCAGCCCCAGCATTTT.

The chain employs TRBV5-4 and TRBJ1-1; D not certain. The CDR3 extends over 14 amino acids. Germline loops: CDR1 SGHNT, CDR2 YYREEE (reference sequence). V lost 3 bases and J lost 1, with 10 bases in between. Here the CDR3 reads CASSSPGRNTEAFF. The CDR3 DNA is TGTGCCAGCAGCTCTCCGGGGAGGAACACTGAAGCTTTCTTT.

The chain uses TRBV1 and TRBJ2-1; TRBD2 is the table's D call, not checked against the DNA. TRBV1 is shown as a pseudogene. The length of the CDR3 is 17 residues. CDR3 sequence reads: CTSSQGVRSGGYNEQFF. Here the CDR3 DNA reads TGCACCAGCAGCCAAGGAGTCCGGAGCGGGGGTTACAATGAGCAGTTCTTC.

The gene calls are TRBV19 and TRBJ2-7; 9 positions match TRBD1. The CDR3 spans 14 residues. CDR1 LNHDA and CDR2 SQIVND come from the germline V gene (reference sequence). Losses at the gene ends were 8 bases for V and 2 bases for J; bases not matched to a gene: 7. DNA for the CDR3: TGTGCCAGTCGTGGGGGGACAGGGACCTACGAGCAGTACTTC. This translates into CASRGGTGTYEQYF.

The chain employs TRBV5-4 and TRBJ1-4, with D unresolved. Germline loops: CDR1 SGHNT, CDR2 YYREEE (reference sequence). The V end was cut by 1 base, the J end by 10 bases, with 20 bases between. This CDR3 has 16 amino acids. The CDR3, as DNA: TGTGCCAGCAGCTTGTCCCAACGGGCCAGTATTGGAAAACTGTTTTTT. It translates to CASSLSQRASIGKLFF.

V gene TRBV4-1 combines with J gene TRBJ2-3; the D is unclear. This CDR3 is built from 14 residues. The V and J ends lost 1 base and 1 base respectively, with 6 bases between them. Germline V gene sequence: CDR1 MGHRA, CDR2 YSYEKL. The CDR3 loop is CASSQGPGTDTQYF. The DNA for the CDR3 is TGCGCCAGCAGCCAAGGTCCGGGCACAGATACGCAGTATTTT.

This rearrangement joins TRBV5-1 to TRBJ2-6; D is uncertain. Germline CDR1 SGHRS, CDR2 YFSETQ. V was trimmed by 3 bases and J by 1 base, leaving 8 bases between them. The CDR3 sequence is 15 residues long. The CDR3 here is CASSSTSSGANVLTF. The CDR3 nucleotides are TGCGCCAGCAGCTCTACATCATCTGGGGCCAACGTCCTGACTTTC. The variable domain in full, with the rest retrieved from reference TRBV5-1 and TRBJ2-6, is KAGVTQTPRYLIKTRGQQVTLSCSPISGHRSVSWYQQTPGQGLQFLFEYFSETQRNKGNFPGRFSGRQFSNSRSEMNVSTLELGDSALYLCASSSTSSGANVLTFGAGSRLTVL.

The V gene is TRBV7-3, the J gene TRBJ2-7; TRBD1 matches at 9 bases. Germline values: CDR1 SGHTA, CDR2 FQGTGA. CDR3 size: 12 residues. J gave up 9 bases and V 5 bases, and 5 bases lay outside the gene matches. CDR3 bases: TGTGCCAGCAGCCCCAGACAGGGGGTGCAGTACTTC. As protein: CASSPRQGVQYF.

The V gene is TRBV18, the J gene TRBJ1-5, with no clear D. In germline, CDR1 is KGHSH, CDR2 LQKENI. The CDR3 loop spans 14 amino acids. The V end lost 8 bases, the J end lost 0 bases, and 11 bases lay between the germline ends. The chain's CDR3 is CASDTAHSNQPQHF. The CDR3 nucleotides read TGTGCCAGCGATACAGCTCATAGCAATCAGCCCCAGCATTTT.

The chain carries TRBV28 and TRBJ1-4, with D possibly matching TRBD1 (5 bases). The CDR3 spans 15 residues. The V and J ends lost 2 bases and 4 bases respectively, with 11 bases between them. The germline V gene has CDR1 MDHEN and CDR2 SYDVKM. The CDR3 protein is CASSLPGTNNEKLFF. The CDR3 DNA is TGTGCCAGCAGTTTACCCGGGACTAATAATGAAAAACTGTTTTTT. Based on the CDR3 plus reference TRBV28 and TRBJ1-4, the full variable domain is DVKVTQSSRYLVKRTGEKVFLECVQDMDHENMFWYRQDPGLGLRLIYFSYDVKMKEKGDIPEGYSVSREKKERFSLILESASTNQTSMYLCASSLPGTNNEKLFFGSGTQLSVL.

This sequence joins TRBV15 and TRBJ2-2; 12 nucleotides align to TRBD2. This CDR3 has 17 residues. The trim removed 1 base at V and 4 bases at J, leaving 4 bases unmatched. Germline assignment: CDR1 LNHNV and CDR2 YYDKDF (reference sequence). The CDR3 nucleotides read TGTGCCACCAGCAGAGGACTAGCGGGAGTACGCACCGGGGAGCTGTTTTTT. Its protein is CATSRGLAGVRTGELFF. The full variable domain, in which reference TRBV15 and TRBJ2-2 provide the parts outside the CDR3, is DAMVIQNPRYQVTQFGKPVTLSCSQTLNHNVMYWYQQKSSQAPKLLFHYYDKDFNNEADTPDNFQSRRPNTSFCFLDIRSPGLGDTAMYLCATSRGLAGVRTGELFFGEGSRLTVL.

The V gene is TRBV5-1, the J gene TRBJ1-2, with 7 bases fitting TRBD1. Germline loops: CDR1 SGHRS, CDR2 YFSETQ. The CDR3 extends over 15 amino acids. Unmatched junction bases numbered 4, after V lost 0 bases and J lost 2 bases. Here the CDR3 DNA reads TGCGCCAGCAGCTTGGTAGGGACAGACAACTATGGCTACACCTTC. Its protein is CASSLVGTDNYGYTF.

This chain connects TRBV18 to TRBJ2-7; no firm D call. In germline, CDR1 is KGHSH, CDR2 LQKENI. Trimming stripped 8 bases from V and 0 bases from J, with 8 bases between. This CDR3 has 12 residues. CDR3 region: CASTPDSYEQYF. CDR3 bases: TGTGCCAGCACGCCGGACTCCTACGAGCAGTACTTC.